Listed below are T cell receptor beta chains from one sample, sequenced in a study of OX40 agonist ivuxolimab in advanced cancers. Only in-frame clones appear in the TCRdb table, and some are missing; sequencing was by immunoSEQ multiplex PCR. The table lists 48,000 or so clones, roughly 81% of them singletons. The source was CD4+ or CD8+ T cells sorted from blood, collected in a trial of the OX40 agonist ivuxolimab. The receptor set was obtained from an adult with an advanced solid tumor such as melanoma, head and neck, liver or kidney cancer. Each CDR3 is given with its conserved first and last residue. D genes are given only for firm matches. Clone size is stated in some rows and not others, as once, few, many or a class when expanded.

TGTGCCAGTAGTCTCGGGCCCTCTCAATACGAGCAGTACTTC	CASSLGPSQYEQYF	.	.	TRBV19	TRBJ2-7	14
TGCGCCAGCAGCCAAGGGGTCTCTGGAGCGGGACGCGAGCAGTACTTC	CASSQGVSGAGREQYF	TRBD2	few	TRBV4-1	TRBJ2-7	16
TGTGCCAGCAGCGCACGGACAGGGGCGAGGGAGACCCAGTACTTC	CASSARTGARETQYF	TRBD1	few	TRBV9	TRBJ2-5	15
TGCGCCAGCAGCTTTGGGGTTGCCTACAATGAGCAGTTCTTC	CASSFGVAYNEQFF	.	.	TRBV5-1	TRBJ2-1	14
TGTGCCAGCAGTTACCGGGACAGGACCGAAAAACTGTTTTTT	CASSYRDRTEKLFF	TRBD1	few	TRBV6-5	TRBJ1-4	14
TGCGCCAGCAGCTTGGTCGCCGACCGTTCTAAGAACACTGAAGCTTTCTTT	CASSLVADRSKNTEAFF	.	.	TRBV5-1	TRBJ1-1	17
TGCGCCAGCAGCAAGGGACTAGGTCAGGATAGCACAGATACGCAGTATTTT	CASSKGLGQDSTDTQYF	TRBD2	.	TRBV5-1	TRBJ2-3	17
TGCGCCAGCAGCTTGTCGCCAGGGAATGAAAAACTGTTTTTT	CASSLSPGNEKLFF	.	.	TRBV5-1	TRBJ1-4	14
TGTGCAAGTCGCTTAGCACCGCTCAACAGGGGCCCCACGTACTCTGGAAACACCATATATTTT	CASRLAPLNRGPTYSGNTIYF	.	.	TRBV12-2	TRBJ1-3	21
TGTGCCAGTAGTATGCTACAGGGAGGTGGTGGCTACACCTTC	CASSMLQGGGGYTF	.	few	TRBV19	TRBJ1-2	14
TGTGCCAGTTTTTCCCCCGGGCAGCACTACGAGCAGTACTTC	CASFSPGQHYEQYF	.	.	TRBV2	TRBJ2-7	14
TGTGCCAGCAGCTTAGCGAGGACCTCACCCCTCCACTTT	CASSLARTSPLHF	.	few	TRBV7-8	TRBJ1-6	13
TGTGCCAGCAGTACCACAGGGGGCAATCAGCCCCAGCATTTT	CASSTTGGNQPQHF	TRBD1	.	TRBV6-5	TRBJ1-5	14
TGTGCCAGCAGTGCGATAGCAGGCTACGAGCAGTACTTC	CASSAIAGYEQYF	.	.	TRBV2	TRBJ2-7	13
TGTGCCAGCTCACCACCAGGTAGGGCTCGCTACGAGCAGTACTTC	CASSPPGRARYEQYF	.	.	TRBV18	TRBJ2-7	15
TGTGCCAGCAGTGCCCCGGGGCCCTCCTACGAGCAGTACTTC	CASSAPGPSYEQYF	.	.	TRBV27	TRBJ2-7	14
TGTGCCAGCAGATTACGTGGGGCCAACGTCCTGACTTTC	CASRLRGANVLTF	.	.	TRBV6-6	TRBJ2-6	13
TGTGCCAGCAGCTTGGTACCCAAAGGGACCGGGGAGCTGTTTTTT	CASSLVPKGTGELFF	.	.	TRBV5-5	TRBJ2-2	15
TGTGCCAGCAGCCTGCGATATGGCTCTTCTGGAAACACCATATATTTT	CASSLRYGSSGNTIYF	.	.	TRBV7-9	TRBJ1-3	16
TGTGCCAGCAGCCAAACCACAGATACGCAGTATTTT	CASSQTTDTQYF	.	.	TRBV7-9	TRBJ2-3	12
TGTGCCAGCAGTGAACGGGAAACGCAGTATTTT	CASSERETQYF	.	.	TRBV2	TRBJ2-3	11
TGTGCCAGTAGTATAGCTGGCAGTTCTAACTATGGCTACACCTTC	CASSIAGSSNYGYTF	.	.	TRBV19	TRBJ1-2	15
TGTGCCAGCAGCGTGGGAGGGACAGGGGGGTTCGATGAGCAGTTCTTC	CASSVGGTGGFDEQFF	TRBD1	.	TRBV9	TRBJ2-1	16
TGCGCCAGCAGCCAAGATTTTGCGTCATGGCAGTATTTT	CASSQDFASWQYF	.	.	TRBV4-1	TRBJ2-3	13